The 7 T cell receptor beta chains below come from one sample, sequenced in a study of T-cell reconstitution after alpha-beta-depleted transplantation in children. The authors prepared the TCRbeta library with unique molecular identifiers. One entry per CDR3 protein, called by TCRdb with MiXCR from the PCR reads. The sample contains 250,000 to 400,000 distinct CDR3 sequences, approximately 23% of which appear only once. Sequencing was performed on PBMCs, mostly from graft donor cells, taken 180 days after TCRalphabeta/CD19-depleted stem cell transplant. Every receptor here comes from a male patient aged 10-17 years who had a stem cell transplant for acute lymphoblastic leukemia, so the T cells may come from the graft donor.

J is TRBJ2-1 and V is TRBV5-1, with 7 positions matching TRBD2. Germline CDR1 reads SGHRS; CDR2 reads YFSETQ. The V segment lost 4 bases and the J segment 4 bases; nucleotides outside the gene matches: 14. This CDR3 is 17 amino acids long. The chain's CDR3 is CASSPTLTSEVYNEQFF. For the CDR3, the DNA is TGCGCCAGCAGCCCAACCCTCACTAGCGAGGTATACAATGAGCAGTTCTTC.

V is TRBV29-1 and J is TRBJ2-7; 11 bases line up with TRBD2. Germline CDR1 is SQVTM and CDR2 is ANQGSEA. V dropped 7 bases and J dropped 4; count of bases not matched to a gene: 12. This CDR3 has 15 residues. The CDR3 is CSGGGLAGGSYEQYF. DNA of the CDR3: TGCAGCGGCGGGGGGCTAGCGGGAGGATCTTACGAGCAGTACTTC.

This clonotype has a handful of counts. V and J are TRBV25-1 and TRBJ1-5; 9 bases line up with TRBD1. With 4 bases clipped from V and 16 bases from J, the junction kept 20 bases outside the gene matches. CDR3 length: 16 amino acids. Germline V gives CDR1 MGHDK, CDR2 SYGVNS. The CDR3 DNA sequence: TGTGCCAGCAGTGGCCCGGGACAGGGAACAATCAGCCCCCTCCATTTT. Its translation is CASSGPGQGTISPLHF.

This clonotype showed up just a few times. This chain connects TRBV27 to TRBJ2-4; 16 bases fit TRBD2. The junction had 13 bases not matched to a gene; V was cut back by 6 bases and J by 8 bases. Germline V gene data show CDR1 as MNHEY and CDR2 as SMNVEV (reference sequence). CDR3 size: 18 residues. The CDR3, as DNA: TGTGCCAGCAGCCCATTCCCGGGACTAGCGGGAGGGCGGGACATTCAGTACTTC. Residues: CASSPFPGLAGGRDIQYF.

CDR3 protein: CASSSTLVPKELFF. The CDR3 nucleotides read TGTGCCAGCAGTTCCACGCTCGTACCGAAGGAGCTGTTTTTT. V gene TRBV6-5 combines with J gene TRBJ2-2; the D is unclear. CDR3 length equals 14 residues. Germline-derived CDR1 and CDR2 are MNHEY and SVGAGI. The germline V and J ends were trimmed by 4 bases and 10 bases, with 16 bases remaining between them.

The rearrangement uses TRBV12-3 or TRBV12-4 and TRBJ2-7, with no clear D. With 6 bases removed from V and 5 bases from J, the gap between germline ends came to 14 bases. This CDR3 has 13 residues. The CDR3 protein is CASSFRLRNEQYF. The DNA for the CDR3 is TGTGCCAGCAGCTTCAGGTTGAGGAACGAGCAGTACTTC.

The chain joins TRBV15 to TRBJ1-2; D is uncertain. The V and J ends lost 1 base and 8 bases respectively, with 11 bases between them. Germline lookup yields CDR1 LNHNV and CDR2 YYDKDF (reference sequence). This CDR3 has 13 residues. The CDR3 protein is CATSRATQGGYTF. CDR3 coding DNA: TGTGCCACCAGCAGAGCTACTCAAGGGGGCTACACCTTC. Full variable domain (missing parts from reference TRBV15 and TRBJ1-2): DAMVIQNPRYQVTQFGKPVTLSCSQTLNHNVMYWYQQKSSQAPKLLFHYYDKDFNNEADTPDNFQSRRPNTSFCFLDIRSPGLGDTAMYLCATSRATQGGYTFGSGTRLTVV.